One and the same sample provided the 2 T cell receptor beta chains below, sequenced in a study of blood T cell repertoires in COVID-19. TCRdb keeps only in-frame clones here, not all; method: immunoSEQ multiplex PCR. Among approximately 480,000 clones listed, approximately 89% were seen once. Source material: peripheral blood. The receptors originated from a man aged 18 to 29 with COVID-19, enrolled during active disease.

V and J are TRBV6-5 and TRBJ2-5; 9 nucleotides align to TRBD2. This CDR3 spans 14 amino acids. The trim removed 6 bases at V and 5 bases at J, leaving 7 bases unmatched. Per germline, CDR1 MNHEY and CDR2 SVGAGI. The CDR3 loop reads CASRKAGGRETQYF. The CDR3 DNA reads TGTGCCAGCAGAAAGGCGGGGGGGCGGGAGACCCAGTACTTC.

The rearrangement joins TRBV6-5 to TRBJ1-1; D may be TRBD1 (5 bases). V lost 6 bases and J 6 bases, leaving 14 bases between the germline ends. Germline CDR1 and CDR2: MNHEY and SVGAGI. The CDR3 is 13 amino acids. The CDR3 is CASREGFNPEAFF. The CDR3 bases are TGTGCCAGCAGGGAGGGGTTTAACCCTGAAGCTTTCTTT.